A selection of T cell receptor beta chains follows, all from one sample in a study of CD4 T cell repertoires in COVID-19. The repertoire was sequenced with immunoSEQ multiplex PCR; TCRdb's copy has only in-frame clones and lacks some. The repertoire consists of about 75,000 clones, with 83% occurring once and the leading ten covering 0.45% to 0.6%. Sequenced material: CD4+ T cells from peripheral blood, taken after recovery from COVID-19. All receptors derive from a human donor who had COVID-19. The CDR3 runs from the conserved cysteine through the conserved F or W. Each record gives: J gene, clone size, CDR3 length, V gene, D gene, CDR3 protein, CDR3 DNA. D genes are given only for firm matches. Expanded clones are given a class, and other clones once, few, many or no size at all.

TRBJ2-7 . 16 TRBV7-8 TRBD2 CASNGLAGGSSYEQYF TGTGCCAGCAACGGACTAGCGGGGGGAAGCTCCTACGAGCAGTACTTC
TRBJ2-3 . 16 TRBV4-1 . CASSPVRGPNTDTQYF TGCGCCAGCAGCCCGGTTAGGGGACCAAACACAGATACGCAGTATTTT
TRBJ1-6 . 16 TRBV10-3 . CAIRSNDRTLHSPLHF TGTGCCATCAGAAGCAATGACAGGACCCTTCATTCACCCCTCCACTTT
TRBJ1-1 . 15 TRBV5-1 . CASSSRALMNTEAFF TGCGCCAGCAGCAGCAGGGCATTAATGAACACTGAAGCTTTCTTT
TRBJ1-1 . 13 TRBV20-1 TRBD1 CSASSGTGGSAFF TGCAGTGCTAGTTCGGGGACAGGGGGCTCAGCTTTCTTT
TRBJ2-2 . 14 TRBV10-3 . CAISDLRDTGELFF TGTGCCATCAGCGACCTTCGGGACACCGGGGAGCTGTTTTTT
TRBJ2-1 . 19 TRBV9 . CASSVGPRIGGDLYNEQFF TGTGCCAGCAGCGTAGGACCCAGGATTGGAGGGGACCTTTACAATGAGCAGTTCTTC
TRBJ1-1 . 14 TRBV9 . CASSVVPSDTEAFF TGTGCCAGCAGCGTAGTCCCTAGCGACACTGAAGCTTTCTTT
TRBJ2-5 . 15 TRBV7-3 . CAGSLTGASPGTQYF TGTGCCGGCAGCTTAACGGGTGCCAGCCCGGGGACCCAGTACTTC
TRBJ2-7 . 14 TRBV19 TRBD2 CASSRPGLENEQYF TGTGCCAGTAGTAGACCGGGACTAGAGAACGAGCAGTACTTC
TRBJ1-1 . 15 TRBV5-5 . CASSLGGSTNTEAFF TGTGCCAGCAGCTTGGGGGGCTCGACGAACACTGAAGCTTTCTTT
TRBJ2-7 . 15 TRBV2 TRBD1 CASSEDRALSYEQYF TGTGCCAGCAGTGAGGACAGGGCCCTCTCCTACGAGCAGTACTTC
TRBJ1-3 . 13 TRBV10-1 . CASMQGTGNTIYF TGCGCCAGCATGCAGGGTACTGGAAACACCATATATTTT
TRBJ2-1 . 16 TRBV5-4 TRBD2 CASSLGTSGAYNEQFF TGTGCCAGCAGCTTGGGGACTAGCGGAGCCTACAATGAGCAGTTCTTC
TRBJ1-5 few 16 TRBV27 TRBD1 CASSSPGQGGNQPQHF TGTGCCAGCAGTTCCCCCGGACAGGGTGGCAATCAGCCCCAGCATTTT
TRBJ2-2 . 15 TRBV28 TRBD2 CASSLAAGGTGELFF TGTGCCAGCAGTCTGGCGGCGGGGGGCACCGGGGAGCTGTTTTTT
TRBJ2-1 . 15 TRBV6-5 . CASSYFGGNNNEQFF TGTGCCAGCAGTTACTTTGGCGGCAACAACAATGAGCAGTTCTTC
TRBJ2-7 . 15 TRBV24-1 . CATSDSTATPYEQYF TGTGCCACCAGTGATTCGACAGCGACCCCCTACGAGCAGTACTTC
TRBJ1-6 . 16 TRBV5-4 . CASSWGSGTGDSPLHF TGTGCCAGCAGCTGGGGATCCGGGACGGGGGATTCACCCCTCCACTTT
TRBJ2-2 . 12 TRBV5-6 TRBD1 CARTGVSGELFF TGTGCCAGAACAGGGGTATCCGGGGAGCTGTTTTTT
TRBJ2-5 . 15 TRBV7-2 . CASSLGGLGRETQYF TGTGCCAGCAGCTTAGGGGGGCTGGGGAGAGAGACCCAGTACTTC
TRBJ1-4 . 15 TRBV6-1 TRBD1 CASSESRDRDEKLFF TGTGCCAGCAGTGAGTCCCGGGACAGGGATGAAAAACTGTTTTTT
TRBJ2-5 . 16 TRBV14 TRBD2 CASSPVGGFRQETQYF TGTGCCAGCAGCCCGGTGGGGGGGTTTCGCCAAGAGACCCAGTACTTC
TRBJ2-5 . 11 TRBV12-3/TRBV12-4 . CASSFTETQYF TGTGCCAGCAGTTTCACGGAGACCCAGTACTTC
TRBJ2-1 . 15 TRBV7-9 TRBD2 CASSLTSGPRSEQFF TGTGCCAGCAGCCTGACTAGCGGCCCGCGCAGTGAGCAGTTCTTC
TRBJ1-6 few 16 TRBV6-1 . CASSEIQTGMYSPLHF TGTGCCAGCAGTGAAATTCAGACTGGGATGTATTCACCCCTCCACTTT
TRBJ1-2 . 13 TRBV2 . CASRDAAVRGYTF TGTGCCAGTCGGGACGCGGCGGTTCGTGGCTACACCTTC
TRBJ2-1 . 15 TRBV5-1 . CASSPPRQAYNEQFF TGCGCCAGCAGCCCCCCGCGGCAAGCCTACAATGAGCAGTTCTTC
TRBJ1-2 . 13 TRBV11-2 . CASSQAGESGYTF TGTGCCAGCAGCCAAGCAGGGGAAAGTGGCTACACCTTC
TRBJ1-2 . 13 TRBV19 . CASTRWGNYGYTF TGTGCCAGTACAAGGTGGGGGAACTATGGCTACACCTTC
TRBJ2-4 . 12 TRBV10-3 . CAISEPGAEQYF TGTGCCATCAGTGAGCCGGGGGCAGAACAGTACTTC
TRBJ1-5 . 15 TRBV19 TRBD1 CASSVQDRGNQPQHF TGTGCCAGTAGTGTACAGGACAGGGGCAATCAGCCCCAGCATTTT
TRBJ2-5 . 17 TRBV18 . CASSPRNQQGSQETQYF TGTGCCAGCTCACCACGGAATCAACAGGGTTCCCAAGAGACCCAGTACTTC
TRBJ2-1 . 13 TRBV30 . CACVEGVGNEQFF TGTGCCTGCGTCGAGGGGGTTGGCAATGAGCAGTTCTTC
TRBJ2-2 . 17 TRBV28 TRBD2 CASSSPGLAPNTGELFF TGTGCCAGCAGTTCGCCGGGACTAGCGCCGAACACCGGGGAGCTGTTTTTT
TRBJ2-3 . 15 TRBV7-7 . CASSLAVGGSDTQYF TGTGCCAGCAGCTTAGCGGTGGGGGGATCAGATACGCAGTATTTT
TRBJ2-1 . 18 TRBV4-2 TRBD2 CASSQEAKAGGTYNEQFF TGTGCCAGCAGCCAAGAGGCGAAAGCGGGAGGAACCTACAATGAGCAGTTCTTC
TRBJ2-1 . 16 TRBV19 . CASSARGVFGNNEQFF TGTGCCAGTAGTGCCAGAGGGGTTTTTGGTAACAATGAGCAGTTCTTC
TRBJ2-7 . 14 TRBV19 TRBD1 CASSGTGQIHEQYF TGTGCCAGTAGTGGGACAGGGCAGATCCACGAGCAGTACTTC
TRBJ1-2 . 13 TRBV3-1/TRBV3-2 TRBD1 CASSSYGTGPGTF TGTGCCAGCAGTTCTTACGGGACAGGTCCGGGCACCTTC
TRBJ1-1 once 13 TRBV6-1 TRBD1 CASSEGQGTKAFF TGTGCCAGCAGTGAAGGACAGGGGACTAAAGCTTTCTTT
TRBJ1-5 . 12 TRBV28 . CASRSGGEPQHF TGTGCCAGCAGGTCTGGAGGTGAGCCCCAGCATTTT
TRBJ2-1 . 14 TRBV6-6 . CASRPGQGHNEQFF TGTGCCAGCAGACCTGGGCAGGGTCACAATGAGCAGTTCTTC
TRBJ1-2 . 15 TRBV6-5 TRBD1 CASSNGQGVSYGYTF TGTGCCAGCAGTAACGGACAGGGGGTTTCTTATGGCTACACCTTC
TRBJ2-1 . 14 TRBV30 . CAWSGMHAGPEQFF TGTGCCTGGAGTGGAATGCATGCGGGACCCGAACAGTTCTTC
TRBJ2-5 once 11 TRBV12-3/TRBV12-4 . CASSLAETQYF TGTGCCAGCAGTTTAGCCGAGACCCAGTACTTC
TRBJ2-1 . 14 TRBV2 . CASSSFGGRNEQFF TGTGCCAGCAGTTCTTTTGGGGGCCGGAATGAGCAGTTCTTC
TRBJ1-5 once 16 TRBV19 . CASSPWTAYSNQPQHF TGTGCCAGTAGTCCTTGGACGGCGTATAGCAATCAGCCCCAGCATTTT
TRBJ1-5 . 15 TRBV19 . CASSIGGQGRQPQHF TGTGCCAGTAGTATAGGAGGGCAGGGAAGACAGCCCCAGCATTTT
TRBJ2-2 once 14 TRBV18 . CASSLTGNTGELFF TGTGCCAGCTCCCTCACAGGGAATACCGGGGAGCTGTTTTTT
TRBJ1-6 . 14 TRBV6-1 . CASSEAVRTTPLHF TGTGCCAGCAGTGAAGCGGTTAGGACGACACCCCTCCACTTT
TRBJ2-1 . 13 TRBV19 . CASSINSPNEQFF TGTGCCAGTAGTATAAACTCCCCCAATGAGCAGTTCTTC
TRBJ2-6 . 17 TRBV18 . CASSIDRFSSGANVLTF TGTGCCAGCTCTATAGACAGATTCAGCTCTGGGGCCAACGTCCTGACTTTC
TRBJ2-5 . 12 TRBV12-3/TRBV12-4 . CASSLQGETQYF TGTGCCAGCAGTCTCCAGGGGGAGACCCAGTACTTC
TRBJ2-7 . 15 TRBV9 . CASSVGTDPSYEQYF TGTGCCAGCAGCGTAGGGACAGACCCATCCTACGAGCAGTACTTC